The next 30 T cell receptor beta chains were all read from a single sample in a study of blood T cell repertoires in COVID-19. Clones were read by immunoSEQ multiplex PCR, and TCRdb kept only the in-frame ones, dropping some. The sample holds around 100,000 clones, about 91% seen once. Sequencing was done on a sample of peripheral blood. The receptors here all came from a human donor in a cohort sampled during active COVID-19.

The CDR3 spells CASSLAGENTEAFF. In nucleotides, the CDR3 is TGTGCCAGCAGCTTAGCAGGGGAGAACACTGAAGCTTTCTTT. V and J are TRBV5-4 and TRBJ1-1; D possibly corresponds to TRBD1 (6 bases). The CDR3 totals 14 residues. Germline V CDR1 and CDR2: SGHNT, YYREEE (reference sequence). The V gene lost 2 bases and the J gene lost 1 base, with 9 bases spanning the gap.

This chain connects TRBV7-8 to TRBJ2-2; weak D call: TRBD1 (5 bases). Germline lookup yields CDR1 SGHVS and CDR2 FQNEAQ. V was clipped by 5 bases and J by 4 bases, with 14 bases between them. The CDR3 spans 15 residues. This chain's CDR3 is CASSLRVAGTGELFF. CDR3 coding DNA: TGTGCCAGCAGCCTCAGGGTGGCAGGCACCGGGGAGCTGTTTTTT.

The rearrangement links TRBV5-1 to TRBJ2-3, with TRBD2 as a possible D gene (7 bases). The V gene lost 4 bases and the J gene lost 0 bases, with 27 bases spanning the gap. The CDR3 spans 20 residues. Per germline, CDR1 SGHRS and CDR2 YFSETQ. The CDR3 region has the DNA TGCGCCAGCAGCCGAAAGGCGGGGGCAGGGAGGACGCCTAGCACAGATACGCAGTATTTT. Protein product: CASSRKAGAGRTPSTDTQYF. The full variable domain, with the rest looked up from reference TRBV5-1 and TRBJ2-3, is KAGVTQTPRYLIKTRGQQVTLSCSPISGHRSVSWYQQTPGQGLQFLFEYFSETQRNKGNFPGRFSGRQFSNSRSEMNVSTLELGDSALYLCASSRKAGAGRTPSTDTQYFGPGTRLTVL.

This clone has only a few counts. The genes are TRBV4-2 and TRBJ1-1; D is unclear. The CDR3 is made up of 15 amino acids. The germline V gene encodes CDR1 LGHNA and CDR2 YNFKEQ. V was cut by 3 bases and J by 0 bases, with 11 bases left in between. The CDR3 coding sequence is TGTGCCAGCAGCCACGGAGACCGAGTGAACACTGAAGCTTTCTTT. This codes for CASSHGDRVNTEAFF.

This sequence joins TRBV30 and TRBJ1-3; no clear D. In germline, CDR1 is GTSNPN, CDR2 SVGIG (reference sequence). Deletions cut 4 bases from V and 4 bases from J, with 11 bases between. The CDR3 is made up of 13 amino acids. CDR3 DNA sequence: TGTGCCTGGAAAAAGACTGCGGGAAACACCATATATTTT. This encodes CAWKKTAGNTIYF.

The chain is built from TRBV20-1 and TRBJ1-5, with a possible D match to TRBD1 (5 bases). Germline assignment: CDR1 DFQATT and CDR2 SNEGSKA (reference sequence). V dropped 3 bases and J dropped 1 base, with 10 bases sitting between them. The CDR3 is 14 amino acids. The CDR3 is CSASVQASNQPQHF. The CDR3, as DNA: TGCAGTGCTAGTGTACAGGCCAGCAATCAGCCCCAGCATTTT.

This chain uses TRBV14 with TRBJ1-5; D may be TRBD1 (5 bases). The V gene lost 1 base and the J gene lost 4 bases, with 8 bases spanning the gap. The CDR3 covers 14 residues. Looked up from germline, CDR1 is SGHDN and CDR2 is FVKESK. The CDR3 coding sequence is TGTGCCAGCAGCCAAGGGGGGGGGAATCAGCCCCAGCATTTT. This gives the protein CASSQGGGNQPQHF.

This clone was recorded once. The chain joins TRBV21-1 to TRBJ2-2; the table's D call, TRBD1, was not checked against the DNA. TRBV21-1 is described as a pseudogene. This CDR3 is 19 amino acids long. The CDR3 here is CASSKEEVGAGGDTGELFF. The CDR3 DNA is TGTGCCAGCAGCAAAGAGGAGGTTGGGGCAGGGGGCGACACCGGGGAGCTGTTTTTT.

This chain uses TRBV7-8 with TRBJ1-4; TRBD1 is a possible D gene (6 bases). V lost 5 bases and J lost 10, with 17 bases in between. The germline CDR1 and CDR2 sequences are SGHVS and FQNEAQ. The CDR3 is 14 amino acids. CDR3 nucleotide sequence: TGTGCCAGCAGCCCTCGGGGGGGGGCTAGAAAACTGTTTTTT. Translation: CASSPRGGARKLFF.

V usage is TRBV4-2 and J usage is TRBJ2-5; 12 bases line up with TRBD2. The V segment lost 4 bases and the J segment 4 bases; nucleotides outside the gene matches: 7. Per the germline V gene, CDR1 is LGHNA and CDR2 is YNFKEQ. There are 16 residues in the CDR3. The CDR3 reads CASSPRLAGDGETQYF. The CDR3 nucleotides are TGTGCCAGCAGCCCCCGACTAGCGGGAGATGGAGAGACCCAGTACTTC.

The V gene is TRBV7-2, the J gene TRBJ2-5; TRBD1 aligns across 8 bases. Unmatched junction bases numbered 4, after V lost 5 bases and J lost 2 bases. The CDR3 runs to 14 residues. Germline V gene lookup returns CDR1 SGHTA and CDR2 FQGNSA. DNA of the CDR3: TGTGCCAGCAGCCGGGACAGGACGCAAGAGACCCAGTACTTC. Translated, it gives CASSRDRTQETQYF.

The chain recombines TRBV19 with TRBJ1-3, with 8 positions matching TRBD1. This CDR3 comprises 15 residues. The germline V gene has CDR1 LNHDA and CDR2 SQIVND (reference sequence). V trimming: 5 bases; J trimming: 2 bases; junction bases outside the gene matches: 5. As DNA, the CDR3 is TGTGCCAGTAGTCTGGACAGGGCACCTGGAAACACCATATATTTT. Its translation: CASSLDRAPGNTIYF.

The V and J genes are TRBV10-2 and TRBJ1-1, with D possibly being TRBD1 (5 bases). This CDR3 is built from 17 residues. V gave up 3 bases and J gave up 0 bases, with 17 bases separating them. CDR1 is WSHSY and CDR2 is SAAADI in the germline V gene. The CDR3 here is CASSDRDFSSMNTEAFF. Written as DNA, the CDR3 is TGCGCCAGCAGTGACAGGGATTTTAGTAGCATGAACACTGAAGCTTTCTTT.

The chain joins TRBV10-3 to TRBJ2-5; TRBD2 matches 15 bases. Trimming at V came to 3 bases and at J to 3 bases, leaving 11 bases not matched to a gene. The germline V gene has CDR1 ENHRY and CDR2 SYGVKD. This CDR3 is built from 19 residues. The CDR3 DNA is TGTGCCATCAGTGAAGGTTTCGGGACTAGCGGGAGGAAGGAAGAGACCCAGTACTTC. It is translated as CAISEGFGTSGRKEETQYF.

This chain uses TRBV5-6 with TRBJ2-5; D unresolved. Looked up from germline, CDR1 is SGHDT and CDR2 is YYEEEE. V gave up 0 bases and J gave up 5 bases, with 8 bases separating them. The CDR3 is made up of 13 amino acids. CDR3 coding DNA: TGTGCCAGCAGCTTGGGATTCGAGGAGACCCAGTACTTC. This codes for CASSLGFEETQYF.

The V call is TRBV11-2, the J call TRBJ1-1; a weak D match, TRBD1 (5 bases). This CDR3 spans 17 amino acids. Germline CDR1 reads SGHAT; CDR2 reads FQNNGV. Between the trimmed V and J ends, which lost 1 base and 4 bases, there was a span of 19 bases. CDR3 protein: CASSLGAGRTRGTEAFF. The CDR3 DNA follows: TGTGCCAGCAGCTTAGGGGCGGGACGGACGAGGGGCACTGAAGCTTTCTTT.

The rearrangement joins TRBV18 to TRBJ2-1, with TRBD2 as a possible D gene (6 bases). Germline V lookup: CDR1 KGHSH, CDR2 LQKENI. Trimming took off 8 bases at V and 5 bases at J, with 13 bases between the two ends. This CDR3 is built from 13 residues. The CDR3 region has the DNA TGTGCCAGCCAGTCGACTAGGGACAATGAGCAGTTCTTC. This gives the protein CASQSTRDNEQFF.

V gene TRBV15 combines with J gene TRBJ1-1; D remains unclear. V lost 5 bases and J lost 1, with 14 bases in between. From germline, CDR1 is LNHNV and CDR2 YYDKDF (reference sequence). The CDR3 sequence is 15 residues long. CDR3 in DNA: TGTGCCACCAGCGGCGGTCCCAGCTGGAACACTGAAGCTTTCTTT. Residues: CATSGGPSWNTEAFF.

This clone came up a few times. The chain links TRBV6-5 to TRBJ2-5; D is ambiguous. Germline loops: CDR1 MNHEY, CDR2 SVGAGI. V was shortened by 7 bases and J by 2 bases, with 8 bases between the two germline ends. This CDR3 spans 12 amino acids. CDR3: CASTVNQETQYF. The CDR3, as DNA: TGTGCCAGCACAGTTAATCAAGAGACCCAGTACTTC.

J is TRBJ1-1 and V is TRBV14; TRBD1 matches 8 bases. V trimming: 1 base; J trimming: 4 bases; junction bases outside the gene matches: 5. Germline CDR1 SGHDN, CDR2 FVKESK. This CDR3 region has 15 residues. The DNA for the CDR3 is TGTGCCAGCAGCCAAGTTTCAGGGGGCTTCACTGAAGCTTTCTTT. Amino acid sequence: CASSQVSGGFTEAFF.

The chain is built from TRBV7-2 and TRBJ1-4, with TRBD1 matching 8 bases. CDR3 length: 15 residues. Germline CDR1 reads SGHTA; CDR2 reads FQGNSA. After removal of 5 bases from V and 8 bases from J, the junction contained 10 bases not matched to a gene. The CDR3 is CASSLARDRGEKLFF. The DNA for the CDR3 is TGTGCCAGCAGCCTTGCCCGAGACAGGGGAGAAAAACTGTTTTTT. Full variable domain (missing parts from reference TRBV7-2 and TRBJ1-4): GAGVSQSPSNKVTEKGKDVELRCDPISGHTALYWYRQSLGQGLEFLIYFQGNSAPDKSGLPSDRFSAERTGGSVSTLTIQRTQQEDSAVYLCASSLARDRGEKLFFGSGTQLSVL.

V usage is TRBV7-2 and J usage is TRBJ2-7; tentative D call: TRBD2 (5 bases). The CDR3 loop spans 15 amino acids. Germline CDR1 and CDR2: SGHTA and FQGNSA. V lost 3 bases, J lost 4 bases, and 16 bases lay in between. Here the CDR3 reads CASSFRGGRAYEQYF. CDR3 nucleotide sequence: TGTGCCAGCAGCTTTCGTGGAGGTAGGGCGTACGAGCAGTACTTC.

The chain has TRBV7-5 and TRBJ2-3; whether TRBD2, the table's D call, matches the DNA was not checked. TRBV7-5 is flagged as a pseudogene. The CDR3 consists of 17 residues. In nucleotides, the CDR3 is TGTGCCAGAAGCTTACGCAGGACTAGCGGAAGCACAGATACGCAGTATTTT. Translating it yields CARSLRRTSGSTDTQYF.

The rearrangement joins TRBV7-2 to TRBJ2-7; D not certain. This CDR3 region has 15 residues. Between the trimmed V and J ends, which lost 4 bases and 6 bases, there was a span of 19 bases. Germline assignment: CDR1 SGHTA and CDR2 FQGNSA. In nucleotides, the CDR3 is TGTGCCAGCAGCTCACAACCCCCGCCTTATCCCGAGCAGTACTTC. This gives the protein CASSSQPPPYPEQYF.

The chain recombines TRBV7-8 with TRBJ2-1, with D possibly matching TRBD1 (5 bases). The CDR3 has 14 amino acids. Deletions cut 1 base from V and 9 bases from J, with 13 bases between. Germline V gene sequence: CDR1 SGHVS, CDR2 FQNEAQ. CDR3: CASSLVVTVSEQFF. The DNA for the CDR3 is TGTGCCAGCAGCTTAGTTGTGACAGTTAGTGAGCAGTTCTTC.

The V call is TRBV7-8, the J call TRBJ2-7; 11 nucleotides match TRBD2. The J segment lost 2 bases and the V segment lost 7 bases, leaving 4 bases of the junction unmatched. This CDR3 has 14 amino acids. CDR1 SGHVS and CDR2 FQNEAQ come from the germline V gene. DNA for the CDR3: TGTGCCAGCAACGGACTAGCGGGCCCCTACGAGCAGTACTTC. Amino acid sequence: CASNGLAGPYEQYF.

V and J are TRBV7-3 and TRBJ2-1; 10 nucleotides line up with TRBD1. The V gene end was trimmed by 3 bases and the J gene end by 9 bases; junction bases not matched to a gene: 5. Germline values: CDR1 SGHTA, CDR2 FQGTGA. This CDR3 region has 14 residues. This CDR3 reads CASSFTGQGSEQFF. In nucleotides, the CDR3 is TGTGCCAGCAGCTTCACGGGACAGGGGAGTGAGCAGTTCTTC.

The chain joins TRBV5-5 to TRBJ1-4; D is unresolved. The CDR3 spans 14 residues. Trimming pared 3 bases from V and 5 bases from J, leaving 11 bases between. Germline V gene sequence: CDR1 SGHKS, CDR2 YYEKEE (reference sequence). The CDR3 sequence: CASSWTGINEKLFF. The DNA of the CDR3 is TGTGCCAGCAGCTGGACTGGAATAAATGAAAAACTGTTTTTT.

In DNA form, the CDR3 reads TGTGCCAGCAGCCCTGCCCCGGGGGGGCCCGGGGAGCTGTTTTTT. Translating it yields CASSPAPGGPGELFF. V and J are TRBV7-3 and TRBJ2-2; 8 positions agree with TRBD2. CDR3 size: 15 residues. Germline CDR1 SGHTA, CDR2 FQGTGA. Germline trimming cut 5 bases from V and 6 bases from J; bases unmatched to any gene: 8.

The V call is TRBV5-4, the J call TRBJ1-2, with 8 nucleotides matching TRBD1. The length of the CDR3 is 15 residues. The V segment lost 4 bases and the J segment 8 bases; nucleotides outside the gene matches: 13. The germline gives CDR1 SGHNT, CDR2 YYREEE (reference sequence). The CDR3: CASSTRTGRMWGYTF. The CDR3 DNA follows: TGTGCCAGCAGCACCCGGACAGGGCGGATGTGGGGCTACACCTTC.